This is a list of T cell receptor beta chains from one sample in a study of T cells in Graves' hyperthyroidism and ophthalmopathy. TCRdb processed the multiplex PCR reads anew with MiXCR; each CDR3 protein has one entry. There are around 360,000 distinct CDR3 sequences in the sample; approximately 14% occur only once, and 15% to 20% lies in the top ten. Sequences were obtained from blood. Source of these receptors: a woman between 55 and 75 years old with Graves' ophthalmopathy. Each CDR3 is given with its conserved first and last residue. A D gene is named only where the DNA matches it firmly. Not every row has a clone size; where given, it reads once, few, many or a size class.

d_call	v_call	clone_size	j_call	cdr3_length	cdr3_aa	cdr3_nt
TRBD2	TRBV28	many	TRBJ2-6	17	CASSLSSGSPGANVLTF	TGTGCCAGCAGTTTATCTAGCGGGAGTCCCGGGGCCAACGTCCTGACTTTC
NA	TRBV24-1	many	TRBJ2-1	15	CATSDPSGPANEQFF	TGTGCCACCAGTGATCCATCGGGACCGGCCAATGAGCAGTTCTTC
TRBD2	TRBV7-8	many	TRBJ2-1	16	CASSLYGLAAVNEQFF	TGTGCCAGCAGCTTATACGGACTAGCGGCAGTCAATGAGCAGTTCTTC
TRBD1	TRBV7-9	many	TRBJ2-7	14	CASSLGDRVHEQYF	TGTGCCAGCAGCTTAGGGGACAGGGTACACGAGCAGTACTTC
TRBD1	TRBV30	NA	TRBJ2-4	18	CAWSVRDRGSLAKNIQYF	TGTGCCTGGAGTGTGCGGGACAGGGGTTCCTTGGCCAAAAACATTCAGTACTTC
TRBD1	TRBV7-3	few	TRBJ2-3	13	CASSPRDRDTQYF	TGTGCCAGCAGCCCCCGGGACAGAGATACGCAGTATTTT
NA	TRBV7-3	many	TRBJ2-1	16	CASSLGGPDRNGEQFF	TGTGCCAGCAGCTTAGGGGGCCCCGATAGGAATGGAGAGCAGTTCTTC
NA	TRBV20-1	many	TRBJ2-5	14	CSASWDIGQETQYF	TGCAGTGCTAGTTGGGACATCGGGCAAGAGACCCAGTACTTC
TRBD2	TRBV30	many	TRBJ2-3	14	CAWTWGRATDTQYF	TGTGCCTGGACCTGGGGGAGGGCGACAGATACGCAGTATTTT
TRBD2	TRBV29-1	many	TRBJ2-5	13	CSVVGRAQETQYF	TGCAGCGTTGTGGGGAGGGCCCAAGAGACCCAGTACTTC
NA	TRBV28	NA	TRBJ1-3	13	CASSPLLRNTIYF	TGTGCCAGCAGTCCCCTACTTCGAAACACCATATATTTT
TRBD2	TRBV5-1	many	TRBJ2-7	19	CASSLRTGSGTSGSYEQYF	TGCGCCAGCAGCTTGCGGACAGGGTCCGGGACTAGCGGTTCCTACGAGCAGTACTTC
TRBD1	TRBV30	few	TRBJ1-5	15	CAWSMTGAGNQPQHF	TGTGCCTGGAGTATGACAGGGGCGGGCAATCAGCCCCAGCATTTT
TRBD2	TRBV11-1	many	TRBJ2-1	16	CASSLILADENSEQFF	TGTGCCAGCAGCTTGATACTAGCGGACGAGAATAGTGAGCAGTTCTTC
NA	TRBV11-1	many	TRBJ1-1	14	CASSRDLLNTEAFF	TGTGCCAGCAGCCGCGACCTTTTGAACACTGAAGCTTTCTTT
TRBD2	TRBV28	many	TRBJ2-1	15	CASRESGRAYNEQFF	TGTGCCAGCAGGGAAAGCGGGAGGGCTTACAATGAGCAGTTCTTC
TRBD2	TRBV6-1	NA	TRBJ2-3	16	CASLPGLAGKTDTQYF	TGTGCCAGCCTGCCGGGACTAGCGGGAAAAACAGATACGCAGTATTTT
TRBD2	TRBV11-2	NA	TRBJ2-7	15	CASSSRTSESYEQYF	TGTGCCAGCAGCTCCCGGACTAGCGAGTCCTATGAGCAGTACTTC
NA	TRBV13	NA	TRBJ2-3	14	CASSFRGAGSTQYF	TGTGCCAGCAGCTTTAGGGGAGCGGGTAGTACGCAGTATTTT
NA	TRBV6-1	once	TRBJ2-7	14	CASSPTTFPYEQYF	TGTGCCAGCTCTCCCACGACTTTTCCCTACGAGCAGTACTTC
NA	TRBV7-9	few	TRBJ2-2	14	CASSLQLNTGELFF	TGTGCCAGCAGCTTACAATTGAACACCGGGGAGCTGTTTTTT
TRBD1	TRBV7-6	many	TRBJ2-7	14	CASSPGTGIYEQYF	TGTGCCAGCAGCCCCGGGACAGGGATCTACGAGCAGTACTTC
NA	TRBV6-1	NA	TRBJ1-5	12	CASRSTNQPQHF	TGTGCCAGCAGATCCACCAATCAGCCCCAGCATTTT
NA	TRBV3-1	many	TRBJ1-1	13	CASSQGGNTEAFF	TGTGCCAGCAGCCAAGGCGGCAACACTGAAGCTTTCTTT
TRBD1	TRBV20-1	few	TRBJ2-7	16	CSAREHRGLSSYEQYF	TGCAGTGCTAGAGAACACAGGGGGCTGAGCTCCTACGAGCAGTACTTC
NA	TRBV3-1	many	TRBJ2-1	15	CASSKGRSRGNEQFF	TGTGCCAGCAGCAAAGGGCGGTCGAGGGGTAATGAGCAGTTCTTC
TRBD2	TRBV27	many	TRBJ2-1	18	CASSPRDLGLAGDNEQFF	TGTGCCAGCAGCCCGAGAGACCTTGGACTAGCGGGGGATAATGAGCAGTTCTTC
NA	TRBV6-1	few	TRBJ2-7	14	CASSEGGTAYEQYF	TGTGCCAGCAGTGAAGGGGGGACTGCCTACGAGCAGTACTTC
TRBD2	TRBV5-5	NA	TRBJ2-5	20	CASSPWVAGGPGTYQETQYF	TGTGCCAGCAGCCCTTGGGTAGCGGGAGGGCCGGGGACGTACCAAGAGACCCAGTACTTC
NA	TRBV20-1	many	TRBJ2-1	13	CSPQGRGGTEQFF	TGCAGTCCTCAGGGGCGGGGAGGGACTGAGCAGTTCTTC
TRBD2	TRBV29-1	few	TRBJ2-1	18	CSVEGLAGMMIGANEQFF	TGCAGCGTTGAGGGACTAGCGGGGATGATGATAGGGGCCAATGAGCAGTTCTTC
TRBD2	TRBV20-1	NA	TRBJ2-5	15	CSALEGLAGRETQYF	TGCAGTGCCCTTGAGGGGCTAGCGGGACGGGAGACCCAGTACTTC
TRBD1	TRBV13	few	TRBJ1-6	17	CASSPPFVRGQDSPLHF	TGTGCCAGCAGCCCGCCGTTTGTGAGGGGGCAGGATTCACCCCTCCACTTT
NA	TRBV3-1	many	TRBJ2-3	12	CASSSVGDTQYF	TGTGCCAGCAGCTCTGTGGGGGATACGCAGTATTTT
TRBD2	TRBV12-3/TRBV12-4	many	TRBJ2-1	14	CASRTGLAGVKQFF	TGTGCCAGCAGGACAGGACTAGCGGGGGTTAAGCAGTTCTTC
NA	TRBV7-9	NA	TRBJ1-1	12	CASSSVTAEAFF	TGTGCCAGCAGCTCAGTTACAGCTGAAGCTTTCTTT
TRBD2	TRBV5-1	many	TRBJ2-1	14	CASNPLAGFDEQFF	TGCGCCAGTAACCCACTAGCGGGATTTGATGAGCAGTTCTTC
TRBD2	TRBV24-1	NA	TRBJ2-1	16	CATSDEGLAGVDEQFF	TGTGCCACCAGTGATGAGGGACTAGCGGGAGTCGATGAGCAGTTCTTC
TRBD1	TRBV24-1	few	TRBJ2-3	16	CATSGAPGTAVNTQYF	TGTGCCACCAGTGGTGCCCCCGGGACAGCGGTTAATACGCAGTATTTT
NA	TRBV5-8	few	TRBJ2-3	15	CASSLGDTGTDTQYF	TGTGCCAGCAGCTTGGGGGACACCGGGACAGATACGCAGTATTTT
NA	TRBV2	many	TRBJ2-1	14	CASPASTLNNEQFF	TGTGCCAGCCCCGCCAGCACCCTTAACAATGAGCAGTTCTTC
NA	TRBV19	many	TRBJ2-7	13	CASSWGSSYEQYF	TGTGCCAGCAGTTGGGGCAGCTCCTACGAGCAGTACTTC
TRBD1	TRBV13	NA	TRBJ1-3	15	CASSLGQHSGNTIYF	TGTGCCAGCAGTCTGGGACAGCACTCTGGAAACACCATATATTTT
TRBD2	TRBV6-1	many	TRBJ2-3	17	CASSESGLAGHTDTQYF	TGTGCCAGCAGTGAGAGCGGCCTAGCGGGGCACACAGATACGCAGTATTTT
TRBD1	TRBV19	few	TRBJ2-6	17	CASSSGQGIGGANVLTF	TGTGCCAGTAGTTCTGGACAGGGCATAGGTGGGGCCAACGTCCTGACTTTC